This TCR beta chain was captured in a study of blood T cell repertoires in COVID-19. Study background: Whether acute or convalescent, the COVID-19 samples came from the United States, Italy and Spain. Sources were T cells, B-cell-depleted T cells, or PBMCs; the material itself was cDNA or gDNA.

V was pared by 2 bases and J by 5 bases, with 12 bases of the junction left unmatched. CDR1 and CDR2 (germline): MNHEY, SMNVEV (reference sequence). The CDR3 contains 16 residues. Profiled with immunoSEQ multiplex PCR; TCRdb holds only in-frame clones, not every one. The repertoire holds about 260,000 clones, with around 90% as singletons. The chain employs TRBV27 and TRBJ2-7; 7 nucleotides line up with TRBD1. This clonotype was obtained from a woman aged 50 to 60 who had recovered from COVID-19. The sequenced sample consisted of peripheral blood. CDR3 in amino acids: CASSLIRQGPRDEQYF. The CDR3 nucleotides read TGTGCCAGCAGTTTAATCCGACAGGGACCCCGGGACGAGCAGTACTTC.